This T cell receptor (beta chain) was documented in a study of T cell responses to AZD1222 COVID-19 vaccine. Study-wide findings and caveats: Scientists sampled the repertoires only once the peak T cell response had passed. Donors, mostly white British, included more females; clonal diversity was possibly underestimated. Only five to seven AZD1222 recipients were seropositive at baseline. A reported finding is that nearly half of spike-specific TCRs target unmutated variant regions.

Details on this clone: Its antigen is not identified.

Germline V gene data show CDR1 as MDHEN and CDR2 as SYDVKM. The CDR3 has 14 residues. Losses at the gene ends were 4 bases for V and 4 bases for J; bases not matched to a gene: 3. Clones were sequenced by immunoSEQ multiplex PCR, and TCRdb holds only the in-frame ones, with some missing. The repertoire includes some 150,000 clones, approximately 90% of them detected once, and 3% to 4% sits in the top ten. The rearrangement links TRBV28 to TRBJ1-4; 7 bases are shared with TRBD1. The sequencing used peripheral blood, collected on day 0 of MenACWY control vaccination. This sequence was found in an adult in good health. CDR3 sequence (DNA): TGTGCCAGCAGTTGGGACAGCTTTAATGAAAAACTGTTTTTT. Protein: CASSWDSFNEKLFF.